The T cell receptor beta chain under discussion was sequenced for a study of blood T cells in healthy people across ages. Through a sample-barcoded 5' primer and a J-beta primer mix, a second PCR was run for roughly 6 to 11 cycles. Via MiXCR, TCRdb re-called the 5' RACE reads, giving one row per CDR3 protein. The sample lists about 620,000 distinct CDR3 sequences; roughly 21% were seen once. The CDR3 contains 13 residues. V was trimmed by 3 bases and J by 5 bases, leaving 8 bases between them. Germline V gene lookup returns CDR1 MGHDK and CDR2 SYGVNS. This clonotype was counted between two and nine times.

J is TRBJ2-1 and V is TRBV25-1; D is unclear. The TCR originated in a man in his 70s in good health. Sequencing was done on a sample of blood. The CDR3 nucleotides are TGTGCCAGCAGTGATTTACTCCACAATGAGCAGTTCTTC. Encoded protein: CASSDLLHNEQFF.